This TCR beta chain was found in a study of blood T cells in healthy people across ages (dated by TCRdb to the mid-2010s). Turning to the overall study: In model experiments, template switching captured about one uniquely barcoded TCR beta cDNA molecule for every two T cells. To track age-related changes in TCR beta repertoire diversity, the study relied on deep sequencing normalized with unique cDNA molecular identifiers. The donors were split into four age groups: young (average approximately 16 years), middle-aged (about 40), aged (roughly 68) and long-lived (roughly 86). To avoid experimental bias, donors of different ages were distributed randomly across sequencing lanes. Two additional independent replicas of 1 million unique cDNA reads from the same blood draw were analyzed for two donors (one aged 18 to 30 and one aged 80 or older).

Study-wide conclusions, independent of this receptor: There was a strong correlation between observed TCR beta diversity and the percentage of naive T cells measured by flow cytometry. Because donor CMV infection status was unknown, age-related changes in expanded clonotypes were potentially confounded. Observed TCR beta diversity per million T cells fell roughly linearly with age, and a significant reduction was already apparent by age roughly 41. Compared with the aged group, the long-lived group had more naive CD4+ T cells, fewer expanded clones and increased TCR diversity, a pattern suggesting age selection. Because profiling used bulk unsorted PBMCs, naive and antigen-experienced compartments could not be compared conclusively. Estimates of total diversity from one million sequenced T cells were regarded as lower bounds and underestimates.

To prepare the library, 5' RACE was applied. Sequenced on an Illumina HiSeq 2500. A second about 7 to 12 cycle PCR used a sample-barcoded 5' primer and a J-beta primer mix. A template-switch 5' adaptor carrying 12 random nucleotides introduced a unique molecular identifier onto each TCR beta cDNA molecule. Each sample yielded at least 2.5 million CDR3-containing paired-end reads. All of the RNA was converted into first-strand cDNA using the Mint cDNA synthesis kit, with a TRBC-specific oligonucleotide serving as the primer. All cDNA was treated with uracil-DNA glycosylase and then went through a first 18-cycle PCR with the universal primers M1SS and BC2_uni_R. The authors processed their data as follows. For normalization, 1 million high-quality reads, each with a distinct molecular identifier, were randomly selected from each sample. Instead of being binned into consensus sequences, reads with shared molecular identifiers were discarded. MiTCR, run with a Q25 quality threshold and the strictest error-elimination algorithm, handled CDR3 identification, clonotype clustering and error correction. Lower-bound total TCR beta diversity was estimated with a nonparametric unseen species model using Euler transformation. In TCRdb, the public reads were trimmed at Q25 with fastp and aligned with MiXCR, with productive beta chains retained. Rows merge per CDR3 protein into single entries with the most common DNA and genes. These V and J calls originate from TCRdb's pipeline instead of the authors' own analysis. The sample contains roughly 680,000 distinct CDR3 sequences, around 49% of them found a single time. Around 32% of the sample is taken by the ten largest.

This clonotype was detected once. There is no known antigen for this receptor. No base qualities exist here, and no much larger clone lies one base off it. Weak support is all one read offers. The roughly 38 donors, aged 6 to 90 years, were systemically healthy Caucasian individuals from Russia. Each donor gave ten milliliters of peripheral blood, collected into EDTA-treated Vacutainer tubes. Ficoll-Paque density-gradient centrifugation was used to isolate PBMCs, with at least 7 million per sample. Total RNA, at least 5 micrograms per sample, was extracted from PBMCs with Trizol reagent. Naive CD45RAhigh/CD27high T cell percentages were measured by flow cytometry on a PBMC aliquot from every donor. CDR1 and CDR2 are read off the germline V gene (reference sequence) as DFQATT and SNEGSKA. From the cysteine through the phenylalanine, the CDR3 covers 14 amino acids. The only DNA kept is the CDR3, 42 bases in frame from the first base. V is trimmed back by 3 bases and J by 6 bases, and the junction contains 4 bases that no gene match accounts for.

The chain uses TRBV20-1 and TRBJ1-5, and TRBD1 matches 11 of the central bases. This receptor was identified in a woman in her sixties in good health. Sequencing used blood. The CDR3 sequence is CSARGQGVAQPQHF. The sequenced DNA: TGCAGTGCTAGGGGACAGGGGGTCGCTCAGCCCCAGCATTTT.